The clone carrying this T cell receptor (beta chain) was recorded once. The antigen remains undetermined. This specimen belongs to a study of OX40 agonist ivuxolimab in advanced cancers. Turning to the study itself: Participants averaged approximately 61 years of age (range roughly 23 to 90) and were 75% to 90% male. Findings and limits, study-wide: Among patients with partial responses at 0.1-3.0 mg/kg, clonal expansion was among the lowest.

The repertoire was sequenced with immunoSEQ multiplex PCR; TCRdb's copy has only in-frame clones and lacks some. The repertoire consists of 45,000 to 60,000 clones, with 90% to 95% occurring once and the leading ten covering approximately 25%. Germline CDR1 reads SNHLY; CDR2 reads FYNNEI. Trimming pared 6 bases from V and 4 bases from J, leaving 18 bases between. The CDR3 is made up of 15 amino acids. This TCR derives from an adult with an advanced solid tumor such as melanoma, head and neck, liver or kidney cancer. The input for sequencing was CD4+ or CD8+ T cells sorted from blood, taken in a trial of the OX40 agonist ivuxolimab. The chain combines TRBV2 with TRBJ1-2; no firm D call. The CDR3: CASRESMGPSYGYTF. DNA of the CDR3: TGTGCCAGCAGGGAATCCATGGGTCCTAGCTATGGCTACACCTTC.